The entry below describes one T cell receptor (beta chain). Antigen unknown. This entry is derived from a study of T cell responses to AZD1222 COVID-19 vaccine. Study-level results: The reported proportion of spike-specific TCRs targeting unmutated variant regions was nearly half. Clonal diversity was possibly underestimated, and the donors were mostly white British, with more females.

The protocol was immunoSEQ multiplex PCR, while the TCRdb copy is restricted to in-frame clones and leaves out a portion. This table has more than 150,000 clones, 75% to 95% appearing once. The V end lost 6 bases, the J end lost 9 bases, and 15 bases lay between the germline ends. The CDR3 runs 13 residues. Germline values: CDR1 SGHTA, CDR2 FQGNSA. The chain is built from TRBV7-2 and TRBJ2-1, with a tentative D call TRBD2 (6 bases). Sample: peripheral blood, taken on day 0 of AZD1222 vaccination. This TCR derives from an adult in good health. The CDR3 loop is CASSPGRGFEQFF. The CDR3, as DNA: TGTGCCAGCAGTCCGGGGCGGGGATTTGAGCAGTTCTTC.